The 14 T cell receptor beta chains listed next were all sequenced from one sample in a study of blood T cell repertoires in COVID-19. Assay used: immunoSEQ multiplex PCR; TCRdb lists only in-frame clones, some missing. The sample comprises some 270,000 clones, roughly 86% of which are singletons, and over 8% rests with the top ten. Input material: peripheral blood. All receptors come from a man aged 35-49 years with active or convalescent COVID-19.

The CDR3 protein is CASSFSGVEQYF. Here the CDR3 DNA reads TGTGCCAGCAGCTTTTCAGGGGTCGAGCAGTACTTC. The chain joins TRBV5-6 to TRBJ2-7; TRBD1 might be the D (6 bases). The CDR3 extends over 12 amino acids. Trimming stripped 2 bases from V and 6 bases from J, with 9 bases between. In germline, CDR1 is SGHDT, CDR2 YYEEEE.

The chain recombines TRBV10-3 with TRBJ2-1; 14 bases map to TRBD2. V lost 2 bases, J lost 4 bases, and 7 bases stayed unmatched. The CDR3 length is 18 residues. Germline CDR1 and CDR2: ENHRY and SYGVKD. CDR3 residues: CAISEHGLAGGPYNEQFF. The CDR3 DNA sequence: TGTGCCATCAGTGAGCACGGACTAGCGGGGGGACCATACAATGAGCAGTTCTTC.

J is TRBJ2-1 and V is TRBV27, with D possibly being TRBD1 (6 bases). The CDR3 consists of 15 residues. V dropped 10 bases and J dropped 7 bases, with 23 bases sitting between them. Germline values: CDR1 MNHEY, CDR2 SMNVEV (reference sequence). DNA of the CDR3: TGTGCCACCGCCTCCAAGGACAGTGCCTGGAATGAGCAGTTCTTC. Its translation: CATASKDSAWNEQFF.

The chain carries TRBV9 and TRBJ1-1, with D maybe TRBD1 (6 bases). V was pared by 3 bases and J by 2 bases, with 14 bases between. The germline V gene encodes CDR1 SGDLS and CDR2 YYNGEE. The CDR3 length is 15 residues. DNA for the CDR3: TGTGCCAGCAGCGCGCCTCCGGGACACAACACTGAAGCTTTCTTT. It encodes CASSAPPGHNTEAFF.

The rearrangement joins TRBV2 to TRBJ2-1; D is ambiguous. This CDR3 spans 12 amino acids. V gave up 2 bases and J gave up 11 bases, with 10 bases separating them. Germline CDR1 reads SNHLY; CDR2 reads FYNNEI. CDR3: CASSEMEWKQFF. In nucleotides, the CDR3 is TGTGCCAGCAGTGAAATGGAGTGGAAGCAGTTCTTC.

The J gene is TRBJ2-1, the V gene TRBV18; TRBD1 matches at 7 bases. Germline CDR1 KGHSH, CDR2 LQKENI. V gave up 5 bases and J gave up 8 bases; unmatched junction bases: 6. The CDR3 has 13 residues. CDR3 region: CASSSRDSHEQFF. CDR3 coding DNA: TGTGCCAGCTCATCCCGGGACAGCCATGAGCAGTTCTTC.

The V gene is TRBV20-1, the J gene TRBJ2-7; maybe TRBD2 (5 bases). V dropped 3 bases and J dropped 3 bases, with 6 bases sitting between them. This CDR3 spans 11 amino acids. The germline gives CDR1 DFQATT, CDR2 SNEGSKA (reference sequence). The CDR3 sequence is CSARRVYEQYF. The CDR3 region has the DNA TGCAGTGCTAGGAGGGTCTACGAGCAGTACTTC.

This clone was counted a single time. V gene TRBV5-4 combines with J gene TRBJ1-1; a weak D match, TRBD1 (6 bases). The germline CDR1 and CDR2 sequences are SGHNT and YYREEE (reference sequence). V was pared by 2 bases and J by 5 bases, with 10 bases between. The CDR3 has 13 amino acids. The DNA for the CDR3 is TGTGCCAGCAGCTTACAGGGTCAAACTGAAGCTTTCTTT. It specifies CASSLQGQTEAFF.

The chain carries TRBV14 and TRBJ2-7, with 9 nucleotides matching TRBD1. The CDR3 extends over 14 amino acids. V was pared by 4 bases and J by 5 bases, with 6 bases of the junction left unmatched. The germline gives CDR1 SGHDN, CDR2 FVKESK. CDR3 loop: CASSLSGQGHEQYF. The CDR3 region has the DNA TGTGCCAGCAGCCTATCGGGACAGGGCCACGAGCAGTACTTC.

The chain recombines TRBV5-4 with TRBJ2-5; 12 positions agree with TRBD2. After removal of 1 base from V and 2 bases from J, the junction contained 6 bases not matched to a gene. CDR1 SGHNT and CDR2 YYREEE come from the germline V gene (reference sequence). The CDR3 covers 17 residues. The CDR3 sequence: CASSLKLAGGLQETQYF. The CDR3 bases are TGTGCCAGCAGCTTGAAACTAGCGGGAGGATTACAAGAGACCCAGTACTTC.

The chain couples TRBV19 to TRBJ2-1; 10 bases line up with TRBD1. There are 16 residues in the CDR3. The germline V gene has CDR1 LNHDA and CDR2 SQIVND (reference sequence). The V gene end was trimmed by 1 base and the J gene end by 7 bases; junction bases not matched to a gene: 7. The CDR3 loop is CASSIVPGQGPNEQFF. CDR3 bases: TGTGCCAGTAGTATAGTCCCGGGACAGGGGCCAAATGAGCAGTTCTTC. Variable domain in full (rest from reference TRBV19 and TRBJ2-1): DGGITQSPKYLFRKEGQNVTLSCEQNLNHDAMYWYRQDPGQGLRLIYYSQIVNDFQKGDIAEGYSVSREKKESFPLTVTSAQKNPTAFYLCASSIVPGQGPNEQFFGPGTRLTVL.

The rearrangement joins TRBV18 to TRBJ2-7; 11 bases align to TRBD2. The CDR3 length is 15 residues. V trimming: 7 bases; J trimming: 7 bases; junction bases outside the gene matches: 12. The V gene's germline CDR1 is KGHSH and CDR2 LQKENI. The CDR3, as DNA: TGTGCCAGCTTACCGGGACTAGCGGCACTCAGAGAGCAGTACTTC. Its protein product is CASLPGLAALREQYF.

The V gene is TRBV5-1, the J gene TRBJ1-1, with TRBD1 matching 11 bases. V was clipped by 3 bases and J by 4 bases; unmatched bases: 2. The germline V gene has CDR1 SGHRS and CDR2 YFSETQ. This CDR3 contains 14 residues. In nucleotides, the CDR3 is TGCGCCAGCAGCTCCGGGACAGGGGGCACTGAAGCTTTCTTT. This translates into CASSSGTGGTEAFF.

The chain uses TRBV10-1 and TRBJ2-1, with 7 bases aligning to TRBD2. This CDR3 comprises 18 residues. The germline V gene has CDR1 WNHNN and CDR2 SYGVQD (reference sequence). V shed 0 bases, J shed 0 bases, and the junction held 8 bases outside the gene matches. The CDR3 spells CASSESMAGGSSYNEQFF. CDR3 coding DNA: TGCGCCAGCAGTGAGTCGATGGCCGGCGGGAGCTCCTACAATGAGCAGTTCTTC.